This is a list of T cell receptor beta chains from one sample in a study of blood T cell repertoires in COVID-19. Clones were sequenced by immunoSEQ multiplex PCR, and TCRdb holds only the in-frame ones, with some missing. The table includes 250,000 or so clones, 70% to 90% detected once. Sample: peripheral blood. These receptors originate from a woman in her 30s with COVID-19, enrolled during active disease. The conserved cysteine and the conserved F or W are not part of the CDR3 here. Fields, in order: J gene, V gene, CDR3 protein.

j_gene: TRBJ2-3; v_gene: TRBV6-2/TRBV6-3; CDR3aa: ASSSGSTDTQY
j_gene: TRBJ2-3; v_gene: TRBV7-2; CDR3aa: ASSFPRGTQY
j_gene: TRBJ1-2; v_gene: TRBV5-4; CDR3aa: ASSRLGGWQDYGYT
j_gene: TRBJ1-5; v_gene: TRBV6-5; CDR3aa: ASSYSHYSNQPQH
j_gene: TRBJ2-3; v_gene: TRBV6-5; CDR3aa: ASRREGSTDTQY
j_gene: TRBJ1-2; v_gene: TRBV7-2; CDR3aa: ASSLPAVSYGYT
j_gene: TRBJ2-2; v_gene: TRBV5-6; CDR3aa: ASTIRRRNTGELF
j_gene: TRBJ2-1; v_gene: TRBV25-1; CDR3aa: ASSGEPGLRYNEQF
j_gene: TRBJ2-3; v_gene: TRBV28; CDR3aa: ASSLPDRRTDTQY
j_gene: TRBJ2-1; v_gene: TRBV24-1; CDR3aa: ATSDFNTLARHEQF
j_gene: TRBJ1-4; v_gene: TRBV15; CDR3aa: ATSRDRGREKLF
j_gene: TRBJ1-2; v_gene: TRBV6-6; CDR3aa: ASSYYRGQGQAGYT
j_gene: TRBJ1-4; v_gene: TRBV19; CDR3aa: ASSMRVVNEKLF
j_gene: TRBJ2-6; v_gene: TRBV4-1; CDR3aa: ASSRLAGVSGAGANVLT
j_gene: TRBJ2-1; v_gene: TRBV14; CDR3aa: ASSPLGPGLAGANEQF
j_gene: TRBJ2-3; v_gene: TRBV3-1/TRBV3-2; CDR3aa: ASSLGYAGGTDTQY
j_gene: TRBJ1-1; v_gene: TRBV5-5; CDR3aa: ASSPGGQANTEAF
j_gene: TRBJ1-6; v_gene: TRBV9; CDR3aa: ASSTQGNNSPLH
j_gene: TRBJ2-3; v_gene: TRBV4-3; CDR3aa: ASSERVGGQTDTQY
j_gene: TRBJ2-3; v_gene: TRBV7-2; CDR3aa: ASSLEGVVSTDTQY
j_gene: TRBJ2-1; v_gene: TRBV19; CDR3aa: ASTARGEQF
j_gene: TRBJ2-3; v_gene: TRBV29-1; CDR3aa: SVETATDTQY
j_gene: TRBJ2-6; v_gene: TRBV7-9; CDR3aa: ASSLVAGDLSGANVLT
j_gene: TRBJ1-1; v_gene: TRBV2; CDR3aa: ASRNREKAF
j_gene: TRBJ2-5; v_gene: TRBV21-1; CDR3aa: ASSKDSGGTETQY
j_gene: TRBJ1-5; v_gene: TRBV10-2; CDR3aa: ASSGQGNQPQH
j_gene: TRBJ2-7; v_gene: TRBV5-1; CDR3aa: ASSPGVGHSYEQY
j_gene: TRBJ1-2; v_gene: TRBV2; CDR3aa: ASSEGQGTYGYT
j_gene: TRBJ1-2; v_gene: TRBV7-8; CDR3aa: ASSLTTEANT
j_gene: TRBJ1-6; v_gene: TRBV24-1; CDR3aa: ATSETGTGDSPLH
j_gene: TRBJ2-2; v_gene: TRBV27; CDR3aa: ASSLTLGRKLAGELF
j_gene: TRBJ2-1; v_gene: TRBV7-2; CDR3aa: ASSLEGLYNEQF
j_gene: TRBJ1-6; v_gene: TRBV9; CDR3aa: ASSVSGHAESPLH
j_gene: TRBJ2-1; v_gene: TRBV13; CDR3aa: ASSSGTSGGRVNEQF
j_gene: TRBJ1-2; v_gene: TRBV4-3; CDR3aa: ASSQDIGGPGGSYYGYT
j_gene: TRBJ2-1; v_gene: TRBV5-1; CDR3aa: ASSPGQRESEQF
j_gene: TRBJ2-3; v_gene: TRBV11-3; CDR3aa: ASSPKTKGTDTQY
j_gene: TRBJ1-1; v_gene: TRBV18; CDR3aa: ASSPPNTDRDEAF